This T cell receptor (beta chain) was identified during a study of blood T cell repertoires in COVID-19. Study overall: The analysed material was cDNA or gDNA that came from T cells, B-cell-depleted T cells, or PBMCs.

This clone has just one count. As processed by the authors: Amplifying reference gene primers gave estimates of nucleated cell counts. Here immunoSEQ multiplex PCR was the method, and the copy in TCRdb shows in-frame clones only, minus some. V and J calls and clone size are copied from that table; D and trimming were computed from the DNA. The table lists tens of thousands of clones, around 83% of them singletons, with 27% in the top ten. The sequenced sample consisted of peripheral blood. This sequence originates from a human donor in a cohort sampled during active COVID-19.

CDR3 sequence reads: CASSMTGGLTNTGELFF. Written as DNA, the CDR3 is TGTGCCAGCAGTATGACAGGGGGCCTCACGAACACCGGGGAGCTGTTTTTT. The chain recombines TRBV2 with TRBJ2-2, with 10 bases matching TRBD1. The J segment lost 0 bases and the V segment lost 5 bases, leaving 6 bases of the junction unmatched. This CDR3 contains 17 residues. Looked up from germline, CDR1 is SNHLY and CDR2 is FYNNEI.